One TCR beta chain is described in this entry. The data derive from a study of blood T cell repertoires in COVID-19. This CDR3 region has 13 residues. With 9 bases removed from V and 0 bases from J, the gap between germline ends came to 8 bases. CDR1 is KGHDR, CDR2 SFDVKD, per germline. Assay used: immunoSEQ multiplex PCR; TCRdb lists only in-frame clones, some missing. The table has 130,000 or so clones, more than 75% seen once. The V gene is TRBV24-1, the J gene TRBJ2-1, with D perhaps TRBD2 (5 bases). Sample: peripheral blood. The clonotype was recovered from a man between 60 and 75 years old with acute or convalescent COVID-19. The CDR3 nucleotides read TGTGCCACCCAACGGGACTCCTACAATGAGCAGTTCTTC. Protein product: CATQRDSYNEQFF.